This T cell receptor (beta chain) is drawn from a study of blood T cells in healthy people across ages. This clonotype was seen more than once but under ten times. The CDR3 spans 15 residues. J lost 8 bases, V lost 6 bases, and 6 bases had no gene match. Germline CDR1 SNHLY, CDR2 FYNNEI. Per sample, a minimum of 6.5 million PBMCs were isolated. Sample-barcoded 5' priming and a J-beta primer mix drove a second PCR of roughly 6 to 12 cycles. TCRdb processed the 5' RACE reads anew with MiXCR; each CDR3 protein has one entry. The sample contains around 1,100,000 distinct CDR3 sequences, approximately 38% of which appear only once.

The gene calls are TRBV2 and TRBJ2-1, with TRBD2 matching over 14 bases. The sample taken for sequencing was blood. The sequence was collected from a man younger than 30 in good health. CDR3 protein: CASRRLAGGLDEQFF. CDR3 nucleotide sequence: TGTGCCAGCAGGAGACTAGCGGGGGGGCTCGATGAGCAGTTCTTC. The complete variable domain, with remaining parts taken from reference TRBV2 and TRBJ2-1, reads EPEVTQTPSHQVTQMGQEVILRCVPISNHLYFYWYRQILGQKVEFLVSFYNNEISEKSEIFDDQFSVERPDGSNFTLKIRSTKLEDSAMYFCASRRLAGGLDEQFFGPGTRLTVL.